This is a list of T cell receptor beta chains from one sample in a study of T cell clonotyping in hematopoietic cell transplantation. TCRdb's table, derived via immunoSEQ multiplex PCR, lists solely in-frame clones and lacks some. This table holds 29,000 or so clones, roughly 80% found once. Sequences were derived from peripheral blood mononuclear cells, sampled before stem cell transplant. These receptors were taken from a woman in her twenties or thirties with chronic myeloid leukemia. Some clones in this sample may be carry-over from other donors' samples. Each CDR3 is given with its conserved first and last residue. The D gene is left open where the match is weak. A row's size may be missing; if present it is once, few, many or a size class.

CDR3 protein,CDR3 DNA,D gene,V gene,J gene,clone size
CAWMVGRGAFF,TGTGCCTGGATGGTAGGGCGGGGAGCTTTCTTT,-,TRBV30,TRBJ1-1,few
CASSGRSNNEKLFF,TGTGCCAGCAGCGGAAGGTCTAATAATGAAAAACTGTTTTTT,-,TRBV6-5,TRBJ1-4,-
CASSLEGAVGKNIQYF,TGCGCCAGCAGCTTGGAAGGGGCTGTTGGCAAAAACATTCAGTACTTC,-,TRBV5-1,TRBJ2-4,-
CASTGEVRWYGYTF,TGTGCCAGCACAGGGGAGGTAAGGTGGTATGGCTACACCTTC,-,TRBV6-1,TRBJ1-2,-
CASSERFLTGEGYTF,TGTGCCAGCAGTGAAAGGTTTTTGACAGGGGAGGGCTACACCTTC,TRBD1,TRBV25-1,TRBJ1-2,-
CASGKGGVRDEKLFF,TGTGCCAGCGGCAAAGGGGGGGTGAGGGATGAAAAACTGTTTTTT,-,TRBV27,TRBJ1-4,-
CASSLTGGPNTGELFF,TGTGCCAGTAGCTTAACCGGGGGGCCGAACACCGGGGAGCTGTTTTTT,-,TRBV19,TRBJ2-2,-
CSVADGVSGNTIYF,TGCAGCGTGGCTGACGGGGTCTCTGGAAACACCATATATTTT,-,TRBV29-1,TRBJ1-3,-
CASSRGWETQYF,TGTGCCAGCAGCAGGGGTTGGGAGACCCAGTACTTC,-,TRBV7-2,TRBJ2-5,-
CASSLKSADTQYF,TGCGCCAGCAGCTTGAAATCGGCAGATACGCAGTATTTT,-,TRBV5-1,TRBJ2-3,-
CASSFRTDTQYF,TGTGCCAGCAGCTTCCGCACAGATACGCAGTATTTT,-,TRBV7-9,TRBJ2-3,once
CASSQLGDYTF,TGCGCCAGCAGCCAACTGGGTGACTACACCTTC,-,TRBV4-1,TRBJ1-2,-
CASSQLGTSTDTQYF,TGCGCCAGCAGCCAACTCGGGACTAGCACAGATACGCAGTATTTT,-,TRBV4-1,TRBJ2-3,-
CASSSHRGYGYTF,TGTGCCAGCAGTAGCCACAGGGGGTATGGCTACACCTTC,TRBD1,TRBV6-5,TRBJ1-2,-